This is a list of T cell receptor beta chains from one sample in a study of preoperative IRX-2 immunotherapy in early breast cancer. The assay was immunoSEQ multiplex PCR, and TCRdb's table has in-frame clones only and misses some. The sample has 3,500 or so clones, 69% seen once. Source: tumor tissue, taken after IRX-2 immunotherapy. The receptor set was obtained from a human donor with breast cancer. CDR3s include the opening cysteine and the closing phenylalanine or tryptophan. A D gene is named only where the DNA matches it firmly. Rows may omit the clone size; those that give it use once, few, many or a size class.

d_call	v_call	j_call	clone_size	cdr3_aa	cdr3_nt
NA	TRBV15	TRBJ2-2	NA	CATSRDRVRAGELFF	TGTGCCACCAGCAGAGATCGAGTAAGGGCCGGGGAGCTGTTTTTT
TRBD2	TRBV5-1	TRBJ2-1	NA	CASHTSGLYNEQFF	TGCGCCAGCCATACTAGCGGCCTCTACAATGAGCAGTTCTTC
NA	TRBV11-3	TRBJ2-3	once	CASSLRLGTSTDTQYF	TGTGCCAGCAGCTTGAGACTTGGGACTAGCACAGATACGCAGTATTTT
NA	TRBV5-1	TRBJ2-7	NA	CASSSAGTLSYEQYF	TGCGCCAGCAGCTCAGCCGGGACTCTCTCCTACGAGCAGTACTTC
NA	TRBV19	TRBJ2-7	NA	CASSTGGRGSYEQYF	TGTGCCAGTAGTACTGGAGGACGGGGCTCCTACGAGCAGTACTTC
TRBD2	TRBV11-3	TRBJ2-5	NA	CASSRGTRGETQYF	TGTGCCAGCAGCCGCGGGACTAGAGGGGAGACCCAGTACTTC
TRBD2	TRBV6-8	TRBJ2-5	once	CASSDGVVGLAGGQETQYF	TGTGCCAGCAGTGATGGGGTAGTAGGACTAGCGGGAGGGCAAGAGACCCAGTACTTC
TRBD2	TRBV11-3	TRBJ2-2	NA	CASSSLGTSGSSTGELFF	TGTGCCAGCAGCTCCCTCGGGACTAGCGGGAGTAGCACCGGGGAGCTGTTTTTT
TRBD2	TRBV28	TRBJ2-1	NA	CASSLFLAGNYNEQFF	TGTGCCAGCAGTTTATTTCTAGCGGGAAACTACAATGAGCAGTTCTTC
TRBD2	TRBV11-3	TRBJ2-3	large	CASSFSGRAGDTQYF	TGTGCCAGCAGCTTTAGCGGGAGGGCCGGGGATACGCAGTATTTT
NA	TRBV6-8	TRBJ1-2	few	CASSQGTLWGSQGYTF	TGTGCCAGCAGTCAGGGGACCCTTTGGGGATCTCAGGGCTACACCTTC
NA	TRBV28	TRBJ2-1	NA	CASSFVRNEQFF	TGTGCCAGCAGTTTCGTGAGAAATGAGCAGTTCTTC
NA	TRBV6-8	TRBJ1-3	few	CAISVASSGNTIYF	TGTGCCATCAGTGTTGCAAGCTCTGGAAACACCATATATTTT
TRBD1	TRBV6-8	TRBJ2-2	NA	CASIKGQGLGTGELFF	TGTGCCAGCATCAAGGGACAGGGCTTGGGCACCGGGGAGCTGTTTTTT
NA	TRBV11-3	TRBJ1-4	NA	CASRPTGMYEKLFF	TGTGCCAGCAGGCCGACCGGGATGTACGAAAAACTGTTTTTT
NA	TRBV5-1	TRBJ1-1	NA	CASSLEGMNTEAFF	TGCGCCAGCAGCTTGGAAGGGATGAACACTGAAGCTTTCTTT
TRBD1	TRBV11-3	TRBJ1-5	large	CASSSTGAFNQPQHF	TGTGCCAGCAGCTCAACAGGGGCCTTCAATCAGCCCCAGCATTTT
TRBD1	TRBV6-8	TRBJ2-1	NA	CASSYRQGAGNEQFF	TGTGCCAGCAGTTATCGACAGGGGGCGGGTAATGAGCAGTTCTTC
NA	TRBV29-1	TRBJ2-7	NA	CSVSADSYEQYF	TGCAGCGTTTCCGCGGACTCCTACGAGCAGTACTTC
NA	TRBV11-3	TRBJ1-2	NA	CASSYPPPTGSRGGYTF	TGTGCCAGCAGCTACCCACCACCTACAGGGTCTAGGGGTGGCTACACCTTC
NA	TRBV28	TRBJ2-5	NA	CASSTTGTFHKTQYF	TGTGCCAGCAGCACTACCGGGACCTTTCACAAGACCCAGTACTTC
NA	TRBV15	TRBJ1-4	NA	CATSREGGREKLFF	TGTGCCACCAGCAGAGAGGGGGGGCGGGAAAAACTGTTTTTT
NA	TRBV7-2	TRBJ2-7	few	CASSPTTTYEQYF	TGTGCCAGCAGCCCCACTACAACCTACGAGCAGTACTTC
NA	TRBV28	TRBJ2-3	NA	CASSSLQPTDTQYF	TGTGCCAGCAGTTCACTTCAACCCACAGATACGCAGTATTTT
TRBD1	TRBV11-3	TRBJ1-5	NA	CASSSTGDNQPQHF	TGTGCCAGCAGCTCCACAGGGGACAATCAGCCCCAGCATTTT
TRBD2	TRBV11-3	TRBJ2-2	NA	CASSLGLAGANTGELFF	TGTGCCAGCAGCTTAGGCCTAGCGGGCGCGAACACCGGGGAGCTGTTTTTT
TRBD2	TRBV18	TRBJ2-3	NA	CASSASGSSTDTQYF	TGTGCCAGCTCAGCTAGCGGGAGTAGCACAGATACGCAGTATTTT
TRBD2	TRBV11-3	TRBJ2-3	NA	CASSTGTSGSRDTQYF	TGTGCCAGCAGCACCGGGACTAGCGGGAGCAGAGATACGCAGTATTTT
NA	TRBV12-5	TRBJ1-3	NA	CASGLGAANPGNTIYF	TGTGCTAGTGGTTTGGGAGCGGCCAACCCGGGGAACACCATATATTTT
NA	TRBV6-8	TRBJ1-1	NA	CASSSDAWTGNTEAFF	TGTGCCAGCAGTTCTGACGCCTGGACGGGGAACACTGAAGCTTTCTTT
TRBD2	TRBV5-1	TRBJ2-1	NA	CASGSSGSYNEQFF	TGCGCCAGCGGTTCTAGCGGCTCTTACAATGAGCAGTTCTTC
NA	TRBV7-1	TRBJ2-5	NA	CASSQGPGETQYF	TGTGCCAGCAGCCAGGGCCCCGGGGAGACCCAGTACTTC
NA	TRBV23-1	TRBJ1-5	NA	CASSQASGGIEGQPQHF	TGCGCCAGCAGCCAAGCATCGGGGGGCATAGAAGGTCAGCCCCAGCATTTT
TRBD1	TRBV7-7	TRBJ2-7	NA	CASSPHQGAYEQYF	TGTGCCAGCAGCCCCCACCAGGGGGCCTACGAGCAGTACTTC
TRBD2	TRBV6-8	TRBJ2-7	large	CASSAQTSGRAFEQYF	TGTGCCAGCAGTGCCCAGACTAGCGGGAGGGCCTTCGAGCAGTACTTC
NA	TRBV28	TRBJ1-1	NA	CASSLEGMNTEAFF	TGTGCCAGCAGTTTAGAGGGGATGAACACTGAAGCTTTCTTT
NA	TRBV15	TRBJ1-1	NA	CATSRDPGLTEAFF	TGTGCCACCAGCAGAGATCCCGGTCTCACTGAAGCTTTCTTT
NA	TRBV6-8	TRBJ2-3	NA	CASSAPQTDTQYF	TGTGCCAGCAGTGCCCCTCAAACAGATACGCAGTATTTT